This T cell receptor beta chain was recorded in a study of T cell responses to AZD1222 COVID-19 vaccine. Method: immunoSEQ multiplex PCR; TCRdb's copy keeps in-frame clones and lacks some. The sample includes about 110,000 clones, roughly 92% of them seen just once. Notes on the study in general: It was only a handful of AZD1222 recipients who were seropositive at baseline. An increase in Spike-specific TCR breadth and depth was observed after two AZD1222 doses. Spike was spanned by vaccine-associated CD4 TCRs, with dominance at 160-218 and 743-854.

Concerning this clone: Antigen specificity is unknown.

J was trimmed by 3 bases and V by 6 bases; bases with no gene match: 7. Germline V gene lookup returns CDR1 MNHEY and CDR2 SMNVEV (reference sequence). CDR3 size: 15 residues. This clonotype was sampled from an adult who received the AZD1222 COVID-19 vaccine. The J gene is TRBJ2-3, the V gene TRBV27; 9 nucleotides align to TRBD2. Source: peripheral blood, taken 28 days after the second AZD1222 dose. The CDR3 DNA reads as TGTGCCAGCAGATTGTGGGCGGGGGGGACAGATACGCAGTATTTT. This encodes CASRLWAGGTDTQYF.